Detailed here is one T cell receptor beta chain. The protocol was immunoSEQ multiplex PCR, while the TCRdb copy is restricted to in-frame clones and leaves out a portion. Of 55,000 to 80,000 clones in the sample, around 85% were seen once. These data are taken from a study of blood T cell repertoires in COVID-19. About the research overall: The origin of the acute and convalescent COVID-19 samples was the United States, Italy and Spain.

Germline V gene data show CDR1 as SGHVS and CDR2 as FQNEAQ. Trimming at V came to 2 bases and at J to 3 bases, leaving 8 bases not matched to a gene. The CDR3 is 18 residues long. The TCR sequence derives from a man in his sixties or seventies with acute or convalescent COVID-19. The specimen sequenced was peripheral blood. The chain carries TRBV7-8 and TRBJ2-2; the match to TRBD2 covers 11 bases. In nucleotides, the CDR3 is TGTGCCAGCAGCTTAAAGGGTAGCGGGAGGGCCGACACCGGGGAGCTGTTTTTT. Translated: CASSLKGSGRADTGELFF.